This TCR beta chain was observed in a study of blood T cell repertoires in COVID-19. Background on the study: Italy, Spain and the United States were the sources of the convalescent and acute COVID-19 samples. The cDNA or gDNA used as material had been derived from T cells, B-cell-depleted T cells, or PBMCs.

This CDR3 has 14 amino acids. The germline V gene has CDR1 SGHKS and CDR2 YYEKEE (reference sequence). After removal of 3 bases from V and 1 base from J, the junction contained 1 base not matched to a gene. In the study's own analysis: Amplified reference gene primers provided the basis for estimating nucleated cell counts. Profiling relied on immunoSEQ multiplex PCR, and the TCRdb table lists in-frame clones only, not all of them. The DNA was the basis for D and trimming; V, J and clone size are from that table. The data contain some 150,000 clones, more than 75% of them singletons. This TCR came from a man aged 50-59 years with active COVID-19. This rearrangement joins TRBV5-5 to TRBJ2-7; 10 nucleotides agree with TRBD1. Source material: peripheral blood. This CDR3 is CASSWDRGSYEQYF. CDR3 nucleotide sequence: TGTGCCAGCAGCTGGGACAGGGGTTCCTACGAGCAGTACTTC.